This passage covers 29 T cell receptor beta chains from one sample sequenced in a study of blood T cell repertoires in COVID-19. Assay: immunoSEQ multiplex PCR; the TCRdb copy retains only in-frame clones and omits some. The sample includes approximately 94,000 clones, about 80% of them seen just once. The sequencing input was peripheral blood. The receptors come from an older man with active or convalescent COVID-19.

The J gene is TRBJ1-5, the V gene TRBV28, with 7 bases identical to TRBD1. J lost 4 bases, V lost 5 bases, and 11 bases had no gene match. Germline lookup yields CDR1 MDHEN and CDR2 SYDVKM. The CDR3 loop spans 16 amino acids. The CDR3 DNA is TGTGCCAGCAGTGACCCAGGGACAGCAGGAAATCAGCCCCAGCATTTT. It encodes CASSDPGTAGNQPQHF. Full variable domain (rest looked up from reference TRBV28 and TRBJ1-5): DVKVTQSSRYLVKRTGEKVFLECVQDMDHENMFWYRQDPGLGLRLIYFSYDVKMKEKGDIPEGYSVSREKKERFSLILESASTNQTSMYLCASSDPGTAGNQPQHFGDGTRLSIL.

This chain links TRBV5-8 with TRBJ1-3, with 9 bases fitting TRBD1. This CDR3 region has 15 residues. Trimming cost V 5 bases and J 0 bases; bases outside gene matches: 3. Looked up from germline, CDR1 is SGHTS and CDR2 is YDEGEE. CDR3: CASSNRGPSGNTIYF. In nucleotides, the CDR3 is TGTGCCAGCAGTAACAGGGGGCCCTCTGGAAACACCATATATTTT.

The J gene is TRBJ2-7, the V gene TRBV7-2; TRBD2 agrees at 10 bases. Unmatched junction bases numbered 5, after V lost 4 bases and J lost 2 bases. CDR1 is SGHTA, CDR2 FQGNSA, per germline. The length of the CDR3 is 15 residues. This CDR3 is CASSWTSGSTYEQYF. The CDR3 nucleotides read TGTGCCAGCAGCTGGACTAGCGGATCAACCTACGAGCAGTACTTC.

The chain carries TRBV29-1 and TRBJ2-7, with TRBD1 matching 8 bases. Germline lookup yields CDR1 SQVTM and CDR2 ANQGSEA. V shed 5 bases, J shed 0 bases, and the junction held 18 bases outside the gene matches. The CDR3 extends over 18 amino acids. In DNA form, the CDR3 reads TGCAGCGTTTTAAATGAAAATACCCGACAGGGGTTCTCCTACGAGCAGTACTTC. It specifies CSVLNENTRQGFSYEQYF.

As concerns this clone: Germline is not matched at one junction end, which may reflect a read error. V gene TRBV2 combines with J gene TRBJ2-5, with 9 bases matching TRBD2. The CDR3 runs 13 residues. Germline V lookup: CDR1 SNHLY, CDR2 FYNNEI. CDR3 coding DNA: TGTGCCAGCAGTGTAACCGGGACTAGCCGGCAGGACTTC. Its translation: CASSVTGTSRQDF.

The chain combines TRBV2 with TRBJ1-2; D is ambiguous. V was trimmed by 7 bases and J by 2 bases, leaving 8 bases between them. The CDR3 is made up of 12 amino acids. CDR1 SNHLY and CDR2 FYNNEI come from the germline V gene. CDR3: CASTLENYGYTF. The CDR3 nucleotides read TGTGCCAGCACCCTAGAAAACTATGGCTACACCTTC.

This rearrangement joins TRBV12-3 or TRBV12-4 to TRBJ1-1, with 10 bases aligning to TRBD1. The trim removed 6 bases at V and 5 bases at J, leaving 3 bases unmatched. This CDR3 is 13 amino acids long. In DNA, the CDR3 is TGTGCCAGCAGGGGACAGGGGAGGACTGAAGCTTTCTTT. The encoded protein is CASRGQGRTEAFF.

This clone was picked up one time. This CDR3 is also generated by other DNA sequences in the sample. J is TRBJ1-2 and V is TRBV5-1; 10 bases match TRBD1. Germline V gene sequence: CDR1 SGHRS, CDR2 YFSETQ. The J segment lost 3 bases and the V segment lost 2 bases, leaving 4 bases of the junction unmatched. This CDR3 comprises 15 residues. This CDR3 reads CASSLGDRGDYGYTF. In DNA form, the CDR3 reads TGCGCCAGCAGCTTAGGGGACAGGGGAGACTATGGCTACACCTTC.

The chain links TRBV6-1 to TRBJ1-5; 11 positions match TRBD1. V trimming: 3 bases; J trimming: 2 bases; junction bases outside the gene matches: 6. The CDR3 has 17 residues. Germline assignment: CDR1 MNHNS and CDR2 SASEGT. In DNA, the CDR3 is TGTGCCAGCAGTGAGGGGACAGGGGGATTCGGCAATCAGCCCCAGCATTTT. Translating it yields CASSEGTGGFGNQPQHF.

The CDR3 coding sequence is TGTGCCAGCAGCTTGCGGACGACAGTGAGCGATTTCTTT. It codes for CASSLRTTVSDFF. The J gene is TRBJ1-1, the V gene TRBV5-5; D perhaps matches TRBD1 (5 bases). Germline CDR1 is SGHKS and CDR2 is YYEKEE (reference sequence). This CDR3 contains 13 residues. V was clipped by 1 base and J by 13 bases, with 17 bases between them.

This chain joins TRBV4-2 and TRBJ1-3, with 7 positions matching TRBD1. Germline CDR1 LGHNA, CDR2 YNFKEQ. This CDR3 region has 16 residues. Trimming at V came to 3 bases and at J to 2 bases, leaving 7 bases not matched to a gene. Written as DNA, the CDR3 is TGTGCCAGCAGCCAGACCCCACAGGGGACTGGAAACACCATATATTTT. It is translated as CASSQTPQGTGNTIYF.

The chain has TRBV4-1 and TRBJ2-1; 16 nucleotides match TRBD2. J was trimmed by 3 bases and V by 4 bases; bases with no gene match: 15. This CDR3 spans 21 amino acids. Germline CDR1 reads MGHRA; CDR2 reads YSYEKL. For the CDR3, the DNA is TGCGCCAGCAGCCTCCTTCCCCCGGGACTAGCGGGGGGGGCTGGCTACAATGAGCAGTTCTTC. Its translation: CASSLLPPGLAGGAGYNEQFF.

J is TRBJ1-6 and V is TRBV10-3; 11 bases fit TRBD1. J was trimmed by 0 bases and V by 10 bases; bases with no gene match: 14. CDR3 length equals 19 residues. CDR1 and CDR2 from the germline V gene are ENHRY and SYGVKD. The CDR3 loop is CATQMGQGGRGSYNSPLHF. The CDR3 DNA reads as TGTGCCACCCAAATGGGACAGGGGGGAAGGGGCTCCTATAATTCACCCCTCCACTTT.

The V gene is TRBV20-1, the J gene TRBJ2-5; the match to TRBD2 covers 7 bases. CDR1 is DFQATT, CDR2 SNEGSKA, per germline (reference sequence). There are 11 residues in the CDR3. The V and J ends lost 6 bases and 7 bases, in that order; junction bases with no gene match: 5. CDR3 nucleotide sequence: TGCAGTGCGGGAGGGGTGGGGACCCAGTACTTC. It specifies CSAGGVGTQYF.

This chain connects TRBV4-3 to TRBJ1-3, with D possibly TRBD1 on 5 matching bases. This CDR3 has 18 residues. The germline CDR1 and CDR2 sequences are LGHNA and YSLEER. Trimming cost V 1 base and J 0 bases, with 16 bases left between them. The CDR3 region has the DNA TGCGCCAGCAGCCAAGCCTGGGACTCGCTGGGCTCTGGAAACACCATATATTTT. This encodes CASSQAWDSLGSGNTIYF.

V is TRBV5-1 and J is TRBJ2-7, with TRBD1 as a possible D gene (5 bases). Trimming cost V 7 bases and J 7 bases, with 21 bases left between them. This CDR3 is 14 amino acids long. From germline, CDR1 is SGHRS and CDR2 YFSETQ. The CDR3, as DNA: TGCGCCAGCGCCCCCCTAACGGCAGGGAAGGAGCAGTACTTC. Protein product: CASAPLTAGKEQYF.

V and J are TRBV13 and TRBJ1-5; D perhaps matches TRBD1 (6 bases). Germline values: CDR1 PRHDT, CDR2 FYEKMQ (reference sequence). This CDR3 region has 16 residues. Between the trimmed V and J ends, which lost 0 bases and 7 bases, there was a span of 16 bases. This CDR3 is CASSLGPTGTGQPQHF. CDR3 in DNA: TGTGCCAGCAGCTTAGGCCCTACAGGGACGGGACAGCCCCAGCATTTT.

This clone came up a few times. The chain employs TRBV10-3 and TRBJ1-2; D gene unclear. V lost 2 bases to trimming and J lost 8 bases, with 9 bases between them. Germline lookup yields CDR1 ENHRY and CDR2 SYGVKD. This CDR3 has 12 amino acids. Written as DNA, the CDR3 is TGTGCCATCAGTGAGGGGCAGCTCGGCTACACCTTC. Its protein is CAISEGQLGYTF.

V is TRBV6-2 or TRBV6-3 and J is TRBJ1-6; 7 bases are shared with TRBD1. The ends lost 2 bases at V and 8 bases at J; junction bases unmatched: 3. Germline V gene data show CDR1 as MNHEY and CDR2 as SVGEGT. CDR3 size: 14 residues. CDR3 region: CASSYGQEYSPLHF. Written as DNA, the CDR3 is TGTGCCAGCAGTTACGGACAGGAGTATTCACCCCTCCACTTT.

For the CDR3, the DNA is TGTGCCAGCAGCCCCCCGCTGGCTCAGCCCCAGCATTTT. Amino acids: CASSPPLAQPQHF. The chain is built from TRBV7-8 and TRBJ1-5, with D uncertain. The V end lost 5 bases, the J end lost 6 bases, and 11 bases lay between the germline ends. The germline V gene has CDR1 SGHVS and CDR2 FQNEAQ. The CDR3 is 13 amino acids.

The CDR3 sequence is CASRAVGTGNTIYF. The DNA of the CDR3 is TGTGCCAGCAGGGCCGTAGGGACAGGAAACACCATATATTTT. The chain is built from TRBV7-9 and TRBJ1-3, with D maybe TRBD1 (6 bases). This CDR3 region has 14 residues. The V gene lost 6 bases and the J gene lost 4 bases, with 13 bases spanning the gap. Germline V gene lookup returns CDR1 SEHNR and CDR2 FQNEAQ (reference sequence).

V usage is TRBV6-5 and J usage is TRBJ1-6; the match to TRBD1 covers 7 bases. CDR1 is MNHEY and CDR2 is SVGAGI in the germline V gene. V lost 7 bases and J lost 7; bases outside the gene matches: 4. The CDR3 runs 13 residues. CDR3 protein: CASNRDRNSPLHF. The CDR3 nucleotides read TGTGCCAGCAATCGGGACAGAAATTCACCCCTCCACTTT.

The chain has TRBV6-4 and TRBJ1-6; D not resolved. This CDR3 is 14 amino acids long. The V gene lost 5 bases and the J gene lost 3 bases, with 8 bases spanning the gap. CDR1 is MRHNA, CDR2 SNTAGT, per germline. The CDR3 is CASSQEIYNSPLHF. The CDR3 coding sequence is TGTGCCAGCAGTCAGGAAATCTATAATTCACCCCTCCACTTT.

The V call is TRBV2, the J call TRBJ2-5, with 9 bases aligning to TRBD1. CDR1 SNHLY and CDR2 FYNNEI come from the germline V gene. The CDR3 is 17 amino acids. Trimming at V came to 6 bases and at J to 6 bases, leaving 17 bases not matched to a gene. The CDR3 coding sequence is TGTGCCAGCAGGGCCCGGGCGGGACAGGGATGGAGGCAGACCCAGTACTTC. It translates to CASRARAGQGWRQTQYF.

The rearrangement joins TRBV7-9 to TRBJ2-7; 8 nucleotides agree with TRBD1. The CDR3 is made up of 16 amino acids. Germline CDR1 reads SEHNR; CDR2 reads FQNEAQ (reference sequence). The trim removed 5 bases at V and 4 bases at J, leaving 13 bases unmatched. Here the CDR3 DNA reads TGTGCCAGCAGCCACCATGGACAGGGTATTGATTACGAGCAGTACTTC. This gives the protein CASSHHGQGIDYEQYF.

The chain carries TRBV24-1 and TRBJ2-1, with 9 bases identical to TRBD1. CDR1 is KGHDR and CDR2 is SFDVKD in the germline V gene. The CDR3 runs to 18 residues. V trimming: 6 bases; J trimming: 7 bases; junction bases outside the gene matches: 18. The CDR3 nucleotides are TGTGCCACCAGTTCCAGGGGGGGTACCGGGACAGGGACTAATGAGCAGTTCTTC. Its translation is CATSSRGGTGTGTNEQFF.

The gene calls are TRBV29-1 and TRBJ2-1; D might be TRBD1 (6 bases). CDR3 length equals 12 residues. Per the germline V gene, CDR1 is SQVTM and CDR2 is ANQGSEA. V was clipped by 2 bases and J by 10 bases, with 12 bases between them. The CDR3 DNA is TGCAGCGTTGAACAGGGGAGTAACGAGCAGTTCTTC. Translated, it gives CSVEQGSNEQFF.

A few counts support this clone. The chain joins TRBV4-1 to TRBJ1-1, with a possible D match to TRBD1 (5 bases). Germline CDR1 and CDR2: MGHRA and YSYEKL. The V end was cut by 0 bases, the J end by 3 bases, with 11 bases between. CDR3 length: 15 amino acids. The CDR3 here is CASSQEAGPHTEAFF. The CDR3 nucleotides read TGCGCCAGCAGCCAAGAAGCAGGGCCGCACACTGAAGCTTTCTTT.

The V gene is TRBV27, the J gene TRBJ1-6; TRBD1 matches 10 bases. This CDR3 region has 16 residues. Unmatched junction bases numbered 2, after V lost 0 bases and J lost 6 bases. CDR1 is MNHEY and CDR2 is SMNVEV in the germline V gene (reference sequence). The CDR3: CASSLSWDRGNSPLHF. CDR3 sequence (DNA): TGTGCCAGCAGTTTATCGTGGGACAGGGGTAATTCACCCCTCCACTTT.